Given below is one TCR beta chain in context. Antigen: not known. This specimen belongs to a study of shared clonotypes between healthy human individuals. Study outcomes and limitations: Naive CD4 clonotype sharing across several donors was approximately 5%.

Assay used: immunoSEQ multiplex PCR; TCRdb lists only in-frame clones, some missing. The table lists about 980,000 clones, about three quarters of them singletons, with 1.5% in the top ten. The CDR3 consists of 16 residues. Deletions cut 2 bases from V and 2 bases from J, with 13 bases between. Germline assignment: CDR1 MNHEY and CDR2 SVGAGI. The sample was memory CD4+ T cells sorted from blood. The sample's subset: CD45RA-negative fraction. The clonotype originates from a man younger than 35 in good health. This rearrangement joins TRBV6-5 to TRBJ1-3; D is ambiguous. The CDR3: CASSYLQSSAGNTIYF. DNA for the CDR3: TGTGCCAGCAGTTACCTCCAGAGTTCGGCTGGAAACACCATATATTTT.